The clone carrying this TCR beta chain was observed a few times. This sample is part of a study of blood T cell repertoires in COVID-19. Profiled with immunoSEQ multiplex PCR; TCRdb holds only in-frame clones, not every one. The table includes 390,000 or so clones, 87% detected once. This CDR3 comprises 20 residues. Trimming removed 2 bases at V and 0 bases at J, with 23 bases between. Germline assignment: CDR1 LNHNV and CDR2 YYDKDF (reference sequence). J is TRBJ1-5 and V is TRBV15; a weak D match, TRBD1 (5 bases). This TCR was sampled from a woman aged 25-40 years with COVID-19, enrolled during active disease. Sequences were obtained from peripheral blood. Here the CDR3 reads CATSRPGGGATLYSNQPQHF. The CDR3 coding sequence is TGTGCCACCAGCAGACCCGGGGGGGGAGCAACCCTCTATAGCAATCAGCCCCAGCATTTT. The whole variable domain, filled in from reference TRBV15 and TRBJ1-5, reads DAMVIQNPRYQVTQFGKPVTLSCSQTLNHNVMYWYQQKSSQAPKLLFHYYDKDFNNEADTPDNFQSRRPNTSFCFLDIRSPGLGDTAMYLCATSRPGGGATLYSNQPQHFGDGTRLSIL.